These T cell receptor beta chains were read from a single sample in a study of T cells in Graves' hyperthyroidism and ophthalmopathy. TCRdb independently ran MiXCR on the multiplex PCR reads; one entry per CDR3 protein. In the table there are about 530,000 distinct CDR3 sequences, approximately 17% of which are singletons. Sequences were obtained from blood. These receptors all stem from a young woman with Graves' ophthalmopathy. Each CDR3 is given without its conserved first and last residue.

J gene: TRBJ2-3
V gene: TRBV9
CDR3 protein: ASSSWTSGSFADTQY

J gene: TRBJ1-6
V gene: TRBV3-1
CDR3 protein: ASSQAGAGGGSPLH

J gene: TRBJ2-5
V gene: TRBV12-3/TRBV12-4
CDR3 protein: ASSSRLAGGEETQY

J gene: TRBJ1-1
V gene: TRBV28
CDR3 protein: ASQHPGRGHSEAF

J gene: TRBJ2-1
V gene: TRBV7-8
CDR3 protein: ASSFSRGYNEQF

J gene: TRBJ1-1
V gene: TRBV20-1
CDR3 protein: SARWQDLIGTEAF

J gene: TRBJ1-1
V gene: TRBV4-1
CDR3 protein: ASNEGGMLNTEAF

J gene: TRBJ2-3
V gene: TRBV7-2
CDR3 protein: ASSVMPSTDTQY

J gene: TRBJ1-2
V gene: TRBV7-3
CDR3 protein: ASSPTDRGSGYT

J gene: TRBJ1-4
V gene: TRBV20-1
CDR3 protein: SARTGTGGFNEKLF

J gene: TRBJ1-4
V gene: TRBV3-1
CDR3 protein: ASSQEIGYTNEKLF

J gene: TRBJ2-7
V gene: TRBV4-2
CDR3 protein: ASSQAVAGGYEQY

J gene: TRBJ2-5
V gene: TRBV6-1
CDR3 protein: AGSQGQTETQY

J gene: TRBJ2-3
V gene: TRBV10-3
CDR3 protein: AIMKDRDRSTDTQY

J gene: TRBJ1-1
V gene: TRBV12-3/TRBV12-4
CDR3 protein: ASSPRTANTEAF

J gene: TRBJ1-5
V gene: TRBV5-5
CDR3 protein: ASSGTGSNQPQH

J gene: TRBJ1-1
V gene: TRBV10-3
CDR3 protein: AISRGPDTEAF

J gene: TRBJ2-5
V gene: TRBV29-1
CDR3 protein: SVRIETQY

J gene: TRBJ2-1
V gene: TRBV27
CDR3 protein: ASSLSWAEYNEQF

J gene: TRBJ2-7
V gene: TRBV5-1
CDR3 protein: ASSLYPRGGSYEQY

J gene: TRBJ1-1
V gene: TRBV29-1
CDR3 protein: SSRGRGLANTEAF

J gene: TRBJ2-2
V gene: TRBV12-3/TRBV12-4
CDR3 protein: ASSGTSGITGELF

J gene: TRBJ1-2
V gene: TRBV5-1
CDR3 protein: ASSAGTASTDGYT

J gene: TRBJ2-5
V gene: TRBV6-1
CDR3 protein: ASSEMGGFYQETQY

J gene: TRBJ2-5
V gene: TRBV13
CDR3 protein: ASSFRTGDETQY

J gene: TRBJ1-1
V gene: TRBV6-1
CDR3 protein: ASRDRDSMNTEAF

J gene: TRBJ2-2
V gene: TRBV20-1
CDR3 protein: SAKAGAGAGELF

J gene: TRBJ1-1
V gene: TRBV27
CDR3 protein: ASGPYTEAF

J gene: TRBJ2-7
V gene: TRBV6-2/TRBV6-3
CDR3 protein: ASRTGVHEQY

J gene: TRBJ2-1
V gene: TRBV3-1
CDR3 protein: ASSDTSGGAHEQF

J gene: TRBJ1-2
V gene: TRBV6-1
CDR3 protein: ASSEYRGRNYGYT

J gene: TRBJ2-4
V gene: TRBV5-1
CDR3 protein: ASSLAVRGQGNIQY

J gene: TRBJ2-1
V gene: TRBV19
CDR3 protein: ASSISLRSAGGNNEQF

J gene: TRBJ2-7
V gene: TRBV30
CDR3 protein: AWGTGTYEQY

J gene: TRBJ2-1
V gene: TRBV28
CDR3 protein: ASSYGGGTSGSGEQF

J gene: TRBJ2-5
V gene: TRBV7-2
CDR3 protein: ASTKGLAGVETQY

J gene: TRBJ2-5
V gene: TRBV19
CDR3 protein: ASSVTGTSETQY

J gene: TRBJ2-3
V gene: TRBV7-6
CDR3 protein: ASSSGTVSSSTDTQY

J gene: TRBJ2-6
V gene: TRBV5-1
CDR3 protein: ASSLGHEYSGANVLT

J gene: TRBJ2-1
V gene: TRBV12-3/TRBV12-4
CDR3 protein: ASSSSRASYNEQF

J gene: TRBJ2-2
V gene: TRBV18
CDR3 protein: ASSPSTGNTGELF

J gene: TRBJ1-1
V gene: TRBV13
CDR3 protein: ASSPTRGKAF

J gene: TRBJ2-7
V gene: TRBV28
CDR3 protein: ASSFLEMGSYEQY

J gene: TRBJ1-1
V gene: TRBV28
CDR3 protein: ASSKDGHLTNTEAF